Shown below are 30 T cell receptor beta chains from a single sample sequenced in a study of tumor-infiltrating lymphocytes in primary liver carcinoma (dated by TCRdb to 2015 to 2018). TCRdb records Illumina HiSeq 2500 as the sequencer. Using a constant-region primer and ProtoScript II reverse transcriptase, TCRbeta-specific cDNA was reverse-transcribed from around 500 ng total RNA. TCRbeta libraries were built with three nested multiplex PCR rounds, a slightly modified ARM-PCR procedure. Multiplex TRBV1-TRBV30 forward primers and a Cbeta reverse primer were used in the first two PCR rounds, each of which was run for around 10 cycles. TCRdb trimmed the raw reads at Q25, called clones with MiXCR and kept productive beta chains. When rows share a CDR3 protein, they turn into one entry using the most common DNA and genes. For this sample there are about 99,000 distinct CDR3 sequences; around 63% appear just once. The ten most abundant clones make up 9.5% of the sample.

Total RNA and DNA were co-extracted without cell sorting from 20-30 mg of bulk tissue using the AllPrep DNA/RNA mini kit. The specimen was liver tumor tissue from sampling region 5. Explained via the paper, the cell subset or site label denotes: tumor region T5, tumor centre. The receptors derive from a woman aged 55-75 years with primary liver carcinoma and hepatitis B virus infection.

The chain uses TRBV19 and TRBJ1-3, with D unclear. CDR3 size: 15 residues. CDR1 LNHDA and CDR2 SQIVND come from the germline V gene (reference sequence). Trimming shortened V by 7 bases and J by 4 bases, and 17 bases separated the two germline ends. CDR3 nucleotide sequence: TGTGCCAGTACCGCACTTCCGGGGAGAGGAAACACCATATATTTT. This translates into CASTALPGRGNTIYF. The full variable domain, its missing parts supplied by reference TRBV19 and TRBJ1-3, is DGGITQSPKYLFRKEGQNVTLSCEQNLNHDAMYWYRQDPGQGLRLIYYSQIVNDFQKGDIAEGYSVSREKKESFPLTVTSAQKNPTAFYLCASTALPGRGNTIYFGEGSWLTVV.

As to this clonotype: One junction end does not reproduce the germline sequence, and a read error may be involved. The J gene is TRBJ2-2, the V gene TRBV12-3 or TRBV12-4, with D uncertain. This CDR3 region has 14 residues. The CDR3 DNA reads TGTGCCAGCAGCTACACAACGAACACCAGGGAGCTGTTTTTT. Translation: CASSYTTNTRELFF.

Concerning this clonotype itself: A single base separates this from a much larger clone, so it may be a read error. For the CDR3, the DNA is TGCCCCAGCAGTCCACAGGAGAATTCACCCCTCCACTTT. It translates to CPSSPQENSPLHF. The V and J genes are TRBV5-1 and TRBJ1-6, with a possible D match to TRBD1 (5 bases). The V gene's germline CDR1 is SGHRS and CDR2 YFSETQ. The CDR3 is made up of 13 amino acids.

For this clonotype: At one of its ends the junction is not consistent with the germline gene, which may arise from a read error. The genes are TRBV19 and TRBJ2-1; 7 bases align to TRBD2. This CDR3 contains 15 residues. The germline V gene encodes CDR1 LNHDA and CDR2 SQIVND (reference sequence). DNA for the CDR3: TGTGCCAGTAGTCCTCTCGGGAGGCGGCACAATGAGCAATTCTTC. Encoded protein: CASSPLGRRHNEQFF.

As concerns this clonotype: The CDR3 carries no conserved terminal phenylalanine or tryptophan, so it likely arises from a read error. CDR3 sequence: CASSSLDVNEQFV. DNA for the CDR3: TGTGCCAGCAGCTCATTGGACGTCAATGAGCAGTTCGTC. The V call is TRBV6-5, the J call TRBJ2-1; D remains ambiguous. The length of the CDR3 is 13 residues. The germline V and J ends were trimmed by 6 bases and 6 bases, with 12 bases remaining between them. Germline assignment: CDR1 MNHEY and CDR2 SVGAGI.

As concerns this clonotype: The junction departs from the called germline gene at one end, perhaps through a read error. The chain uses TRBV20-1 and TRBJ2-7, with 7 bases aligning to TRBD2. The germline V gene has CDR1 DFQATT and CDR2 SNEGSKA (reference sequence). The CDR3 runs 12 residues. The CDR3 loop reads CGAREMGREQCF. The CDR3 DNA is TGCGGTGCTAGAGAAATGGGGCGGGAGCAGTGCTTC.

This clonotype showed up many times. V gene TRBV28 combines with J gene TRBJ2-5, with D perhaps TRBD2 (5 bases). Trimming took 7 bases from V and 7 from J, leaving 22 bases between them. Germline V gene sequence: CDR1 MDHEN, CDR2 SYDVKM. The CDR3 sequence is 15 residues long. CDR3 in amino acids: CASTPNPGLEGTQYF. Written as DNA, the CDR3 is TGTGCCAGCACCCCAAACCCGGGCTTAGAGGGGACCCAGTACTTC.

In regard to this clonotype: The CDR3 does not end in the conserved phenylalanine or tryptophan, so this is likely a read error. The rearrangement joins TRBV5-5 to TRBJ2-2; D is tentatively TRBD1 or TRBD2 (5 bases each). Per the germline V gene, CDR1 is SGHKS and CDR2 is YYEKEE (reference sequence). The CDR3 spans 15 residues. The V end lost 2 bases, the J end lost 7 bases, and 15 bases lay between the germline ends. CDR3 coding DNA: TGTGCCAGCAGCTTTGGAGAGGGGAACGTCGGGGAGCTGTTTTCT. This sequence encodes CASSFGEGNVGELFS.

In DNA, the CDR3 is TGTGCTAGGAGCCCTGGACTAGCGGGTCCAGATACGCAGTATTTT. It translates to CARSPGLAGPDTQYF. The chain employs TRBV11-2 and TRBJ2-3, with 11 nucleotides matching TRBD2. Germline CDR1 is SGHAT and CDR2 is FQNNGV. This CDR3 has 15 amino acids. Using reference TRBV11-2 and TRBJ2-3 for the parts outside the CDR3, the full variable domain is EAGVAQSPRYKIIEKRQSVAFWCNPISGHATLYWYQQILGQGPKLLIQFQNNGVVDDSQLPKDRFSAERLKGVDSTLKIQPAKLEDSAVYLCARSPGLAGPDTQYFGPGTRLTVL.

This chain uses TRBV10-3 with TRBJ2-1; D is unresolved. This CDR3 comprises 13 residues. V was trimmed by 3 bases and J by 6 bases, leaving 9 bases between them. Germline V lookup: CDR1 ENHRY, CDR2 SYGVKD. The CDR3 region is CAISEPGTNEQFF. As DNA, the CDR3 is TGTGCCATCAGTGAACCTGGTACCAATGAGCAGTTCTTC.

The gene calls are TRBV6-5 and TRBJ1-6; D ambiguous. CDR1 is MNHEY, CDR2 SVGAGI, per germline. V was pared by 6 bases and J by 12 bases, with 27 bases between. This CDR3 spans 17 amino acids. CDR3 nucleotides: TGTGCCAGCAGCCAGAGTGTGGGCATTAGGGATAATCGACCCCTCCACTTT. This encodes CASSQSVGIRDNRPLHF.

This clonotype was detected ten times or more. The junction and the germline gene differ at one end; a read error may be behind it. The chain is built from TRBV6-1 and TRBJ2-7; TRBD2 aligns across 8 bases. Germline V lookup: CDR1 MNHNS, CDR2 SASEGT. CDR3 length: 15 amino acids. CDR3: CASSDVPSGFLRAAF. The DNA for the CDR3 is TGTGCCAGCAGTGACGTTCCTAGCGGGTTCCTACGAGCAGCCTTC.

In its sample, this clonotype was seen once. No conserved phenylalanine or tryptophan ends this CDR3, so it is likely a read error. The rearrangement uses TRBV11-2 and TRBJ2-2, with D unresolved. CDR1 and CDR2 (germline): SGHAT, FQNNGV. This CDR3 is 13 amino acids long. The CDR3 nucleotides read TGTGTCAGCAGCTCAGTGCGTTACGGGGAGCTGTTTCTT. This sequence encodes CVSSSVRYGELFL.

Remarks on this clonotype: A much more abundant neighbour one base away suggests this may be a read error. The genes are TRBV28 and TRBJ2-3; 7 bases agree with TRBD1. Trimming removed 4 bases from V and 2 bases from J; junction bases left unmatched: 6. Germline loops: CDR1 MDHEN, CDR2 SYDVKM. This CDR3 region has 15 residues. Written as DNA, the CDR3 is TGTGCCAGCAGTTGGAGACAGGGCTTCACAGATACGCAGTATTTT. Translated: CASSWRQGFTDTQYF.

Notes on this clonotype: The CDR3 carries no conserved terminal phenylalanine or tryptophan, so it likely arises from a read error. The chain has TRBV4-1 and TRBJ2-5, with TRBD2 matching over 15 bases. CDR1 is MGHRA and CDR2 is YSYEKL in the germline V gene. The CDR3 is 15 residues long. CDR3 region: CASSPGLAGGETQYY. The CDR3 DNA reads as TGTGCCAGCAGCCCGGGACTAGCGGGAGGCGAGACCCAGTACTAC.

This clonotype showed up just once. A junction boundary mismatches the germline segment, possibly from a read error. The rearrangement links TRBV29-1 to TRBJ2-7, with a weak D call TRBD2 (5 bases). CDR3 length equals 11 residues. The germline gives CDR1 SQVTM, CDR2 ANQGSEA. The CDR3 DNA reads as TGTAGCGTTGAAGTGGGCTACAAGCAGTACTTC. Its protein product is CSVEVGYKQYF.

The table lists this clonotype with a count of one. Since a much larger clone is just one base distant, this may be a read error. The chain links TRBV5-1 to TRBJ2-7, with D possibly matching TRBD1 (6 bases). The CDR3 is made up of 15 amino acids. The V gene's germline CDR1 is SGHRS and CDR2 YFSETQ. Written as DNA, the CDR3 is TGCTCCAGCAGCTTGAATGCAGGCAGGGGCTACGAGCAGTACTTC. It encodes CSSSLNAGRGYEQYF.

A word on this clonotype: Given a much more abundant clone one base away, this may be a read error. V usage is TRBV7-9 and J usage is TRBJ2-7, with 10 bases lining up with TRBD2. CDR1 is SEHNR and CDR2 is FQNEAQ in the germline V gene (reference sequence). This CDR3 spans 19 amino acids. CDR3 in amino acids: CASSDTSPISGRLPYEHYF. In DNA form, the CDR3 reads TGTGCCAGCAGCGACACAAGCCCTATTAGCGGGAGGCTTCCCTACGAGCACTACTTC.

On this clonotype itself: One end of the junction varies from germline; a read error may be responsible. The gene calls are TRBV5-4 and TRBJ2-6; D possibly uses TRBD1 or TRBD2 (6 bases each). The CDR3 length is 19 residues. The germline V gene has CDR1 SGHNT and CDR2 YYREEE (reference sequence). In DNA form, the CDR3 reads TGTGCTAGCAGCTTGGCCGGGGGACATTACTCCTCTGGGGCCAACGTCCTGACTTTC. Amino acids: CASSLAGGHYSSGANVLTF. Complete variable domain (other parts from reference TRBV5-4 and TRBJ2-6): ETGVTQSPTHLIKTRGQQVTLRCSSQSGHNTVSWYQQALGQGPQFIFQYYREEENGRGNFPPRFSGLQFPNYSSELNVNALELDDSALYLCASSLAGGHYSSGANVLTFGAGSRLTVL.

This clonotype was seen once. Since no conserved phenylalanine or tryptophan closes the CDR3, a read error is the likely cause. The rearrangement joins TRBV28 to TRBJ2-7; D is ambiguous. CDR1 is MDHEN and CDR2 is SYDVKM in the germline V gene. This CDR3 is built from 11 residues. CDR3 sequence (DNA): TGTGTCAGCAGTACTCAGCGCGAGCAGTACTAC. Translation gives CVSSTQREQYY.

This clonotype came up once. Because it lacks the conserved phenylalanine or tryptophan at the end, this CDR3 is likely a read error. This rearrangement joins TRBV29-1 to TRBJ2-2; weak D call: TRBD2 (6 bases). Per the germline V gene, CDR1 is SQVTM and CDR2 is ANQGSEA. The CDR3 sequence is 14 residues long. Trimming stripped 7 bases from V and 3 bases from J, with 15 bases between. CDR3 sequence reads: CSAKTGVDTGELFL. The DNA for the CDR3 is TGCAGCGCGAAGACGGGGGTTGACACCGGGGAGCTGTTTCTT.

This clonotype has a count of ten or more. The chain recombines TRBV14 with TRBJ2-1; a weak D match, TRBD2 (5 bases). Germline V gene data show CDR1 as SGHDN and CDR2 as FVKESK. This CDR3 comprises 14 residues. V was pared by 0 bases and J by 4 bases, with 7 bases between. The CDR3 reads CASSQDTGYNEQFF. CDR3 bases: TGTGCCAGCAGCCAAGATACGGGGTACAATGAGCAGTTCTTC. Full variable domain (missing parts from reference TRBV14 and TRBJ2-1): EAGVTQFPSHSVIEKGQTVTLRCDPISGHDNLYWYRRVMGKEIKFLLHFVKESKQDESGMPNNRFLAERTGGTYSTLKVQPAELEDSGVYFCASSQDTGYNEQFFGPGTRLTVL.

The CDR3: CASSQASNEQFF. DNA of the CDR3: TGTGCCAGCAGCCAAGCCAGCAATGAGCAGTTCTTC. This chain links TRBV3-1 with TRBJ2-1; no clear D. The CDR3 covers 12 residues. The V gene lost 1 base and the J gene lost 6 bases, with 4 bases spanning the gap. Per germline, CDR1 LGHDT and CDR2 YNNKEL (reference sequence).

The chain joins TRBV29-1 to TRBJ2-3; TRBD1 matches 10 bases. Germline values: CDR1 SQVTM, CDR2 ANQGSEA. CDR3 length equals 13 residues. Trimming took 8 bases from V and 6 from J; bases not matched to a gene: 8. CDR3 in DNA: TGCAGCACTGGACAGGGGGTCTCCGATACGCAGTATTTT. Its translation: CSTGQGVSDTQYF.

This clonotype was seen a single time. The CDR3 carries no conserved terminal phenylalanine or tryptophan, so it likely arises from a read error. V usage is TRBV28 and J usage is TRBJ1-1; no clear D gene. V lost 4 bases, J lost 4 bases, and 10 bases lay in between. The germline V gene encodes CDR1 MDHEN and CDR2 SYDVKM. CDR3 length equals 13 residues. The CDR3 is CASSSGRRTEAFL. The CDR3 DNA reads TGTGCCAGCAGTTCCGGGAGGCGCACTGAAGCTTTCCTT.

This clonotype was seen a handful of times. The V gene is TRBV7-9, the J gene TRBJ2-1; D is perhaps TRBD1 (6 bases). This CDR3 has 15 residues. Trimming removed 7 bases from V and 7 bases from J, with 20 bases in between. Germline V gene lookup returns CDR1 SEHNR and CDR2 FQNEAQ (reference sequence). CDR3 sequence: CASIPISRGVNEQFF. DNA of the CDR3: TGTGCCAGCATCCCAATCTCCAGGGGTGTGAATGAGCAGTTCTTC.

This clonotype was seen ten or more times. The chain has TRBV12-3 or TRBV12-4 and TRBJ2-1; D possibly corresponds to TRBD1 (6 bases). The V gene lost 7 bases and the J gene lost 12 bases, with 16 bases spanning the gap. This CDR3 comprises 12 residues. The CDR3 bases are TGTGCCAGCACCTTGGGACACACTGGGCAGTTCTTC. This gives the protein CASTLGHTGQFF.

The chain combines TRBV21-1 with TRBJ2-1; TRBD2, the table's D call, was not compared with the DNA. TRBV21-1 is deemed a pseudogene. This CDR3 comprises 17 residues. The CDR3 DNA reads TGTGCCAGCAGCAAAACCCCTAGTGGGCTTAAATACAATGAGCAGTTCTTC. Translation: CASSKTPSGLKYNEQFF.

This clonotype was recorded a few times. The rearrangement joins TRBV28 to TRBJ1-5, with D perhaps matching TRBD1 (6 bases). Germline V gene data show CDR1 as MDHEN and CDR2 as SYDVKM. The CDR3 runs 14 residues. V gave up 5 bases and J gave up 4 bases, with 12 bases separating them. The CDR3 DNA sequence: TGTGCCAGCAGTAAGTGGACAGCGAATCAGCCCCAGCATTTT. This translates into CASSKWTANQPQHF.

This clonotype was counted between two and nine times. Being one base from a much bigger clone, this may be a read error. It is likely a read error, because the conserved phenylalanine at the end of the CDR3 is missing. The CDR3 nucleotides are TGTGCCAGCAGGCAACAGGAGGCGTACACAGATACGCAGTATTCT. It translates to CASRQQEAYTDTQYS. The rearrangement uses TRBV12-3 or TRBV12-4 and TRBJ2-3; D is possibly TRBD1 or TRBD2 (5 bases each). The V and J ends lost 6 bases and 2 bases respectively, with 15 bases between them. This CDR3 spans 15 amino acids.